This T cell receptor (beta chain) is from a study of cytomegalovirus exposure and HLA in healthy donors. Study findings and constraints: Among the CMV-associated chains, a few were confirmed in vitro as specific for CMV antigens.

In the case of this clone: Its antigen remains unknown.

The PCR used 60 Vbeta and 13 Jbeta primers. TCRdb keeps only in-frame clones here, not all; method: immunoSEQ multiplex PCR. The table shows 65,000 to 80,000 clones, with around 73% occurring only once. This sequence originates from a woman in her thirties or forties in good health and CMV-seropositive. The sample consisted of PBMCs.

The CDR3 region has the DNA TGTGCCAGCAGACCTCTAGGGAGGGAAACTGAAGCTTTCTTT. Amino acids: CASRPLGRETEAFF. V gene TRBV7-2 combines with J gene TRBJ1-1; no reliable D call. Trimming left V 6 bases short and J 5 bases short, with 16 bases between. The CDR3 runs to 14 residues. Germline V lookup: CDR1 SGHTA, CDR2 FQGNSA.